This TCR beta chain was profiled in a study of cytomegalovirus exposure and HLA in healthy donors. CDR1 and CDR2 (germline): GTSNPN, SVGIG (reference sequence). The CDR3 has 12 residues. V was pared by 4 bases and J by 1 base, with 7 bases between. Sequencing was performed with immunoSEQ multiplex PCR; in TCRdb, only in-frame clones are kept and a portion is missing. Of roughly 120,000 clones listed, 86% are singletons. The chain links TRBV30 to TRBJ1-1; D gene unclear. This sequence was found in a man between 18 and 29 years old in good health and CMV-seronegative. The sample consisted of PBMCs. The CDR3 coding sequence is TGTGCCTGGAAATTCCGGAACACTGAAGCTTTCTTT. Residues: CAWKFRNTEAFF. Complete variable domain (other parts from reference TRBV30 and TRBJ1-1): SQTIHQWPATLVQPVGSPLSLECTVEGTSNPNLYWYRQAAGRGLQLLFYSVGIGQISSEVPQNLSASRPQDRQFILSSKKLLLSDSGFYLCAWKFRNTEAFFGQGTRLTVV.